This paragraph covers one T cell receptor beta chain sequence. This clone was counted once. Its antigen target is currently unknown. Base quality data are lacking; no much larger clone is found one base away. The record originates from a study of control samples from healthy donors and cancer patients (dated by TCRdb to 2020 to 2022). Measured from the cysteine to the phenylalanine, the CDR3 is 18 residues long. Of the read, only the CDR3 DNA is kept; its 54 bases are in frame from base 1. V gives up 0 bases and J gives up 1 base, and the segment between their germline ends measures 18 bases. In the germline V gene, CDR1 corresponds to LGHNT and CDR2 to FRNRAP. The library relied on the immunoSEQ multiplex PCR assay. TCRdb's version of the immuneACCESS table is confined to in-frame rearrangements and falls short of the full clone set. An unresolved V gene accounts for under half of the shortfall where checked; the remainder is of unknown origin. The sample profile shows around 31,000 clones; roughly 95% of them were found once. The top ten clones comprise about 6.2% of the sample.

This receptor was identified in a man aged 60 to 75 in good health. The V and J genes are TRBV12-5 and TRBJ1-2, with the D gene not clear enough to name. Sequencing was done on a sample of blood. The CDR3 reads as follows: CASGLVLGGRSGNYGYTF. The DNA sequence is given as TGTGCTAGTGGTTTGGTACTCGGAGGGAGATCGGGTAACTATGGCTACACCTTC. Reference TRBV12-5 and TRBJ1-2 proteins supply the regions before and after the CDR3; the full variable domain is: DARVTQTPRHKVTEMGQEVTMRCQPILGHNTVFWYRQTMMQGLELLAYFRNRAPLDDSGMPKDRFSAEMPDATLATLKIQPSEPRDSAVYFCASGLVLGGRSGNYGYTFGSGTRLTVV.